Included here is one TCR beta chain sequence, with context. This receptor's antigen is unknown. No clone much larger than this one lies a single base away; base qualities are absent. The data derive from a study of long-term antiretroviral therapy in people with HIV (dated 2022 in TCRdb). At the level of the whole study: Collection of the earliest samples took place about a decade ahead of the 2015 WHO recommendation for immediate ART, at a time when ART was typically delayed until CD4 counts fell. Whether ART initiation and durable HIV suppression were associated with changes in peripheral blood TRB repertoire composition and diversity was tested in a retrospective serial study. A total of about 190 cryopreserved PBMC samples were contributed to the cohort by 30 adults with confirmed HIV infection, with samples collected serially over a mean of about 6 years (range 1-12). Among the 30 to 35 participants with HIV, fewer than twelve were female. No cross-contamination during QIAcube processing was seen in test extractions of a monoclonal T-cell line run alongside around 30 polyclonal samples.

Overall results and qualifications from the work: Compared with controls, HIV repertoires had narrower CDR3 length ranges, and the network structure pointed to an antigen-experienced repertoire that shifted only slightly toward naive after ART. The samples span the years 2004 to 2017, and the ART regimens used at that time may not be as effective as current regimens. Starting ART was linked to a significant rise in TRB diversity, yet even with long-term ART the diversity remained significantly lower than in transplant donor controls. Because pre-ART samples had limited cell numbers, profiling was done on unsorted PBMC rather than on sorted CD4+ and CD8+ T cells. Inferences about post-ART repertoire changes are limited because no data were available on ART adherence, viral resistance or therapy changes. Owing to limited PBMC availability, only the TCR beta chain was sequenced, without alpha chain pairing. Expanded TRB clones identified before ART initiation dominated the repertoire across all time points, though the dominance fluctuated and decreased in many PLHIV after ART.

The CDR1 and CDR2 encoded by the germline V gene (reference sequence) are MNHNY and SVGAGI. Inclusive of the bounding cysteine and phenylalanine, the CDR3 is 15 residues long. Kept here is only the CDR3 DNA, which spans 45 bases and is read in frame from base 1. Participants were included only if at least one PBMC sample before ART initiation and at least two post-ART samples were available. All participants with HIV were treated in the United States of America. Before DNA extraction, cryopreserved samples containing about 1-11 million PBMC were thawed and washed. At the time of the earliest PBMC sample, participants with HIV were aged between roughly 23 and 60 years. PBMC samples from each participant spanned 1-4 timepoints before ART initiation and 2-8 timepoints after ART initiation, with a median of 7 samples. For every participant, serial HIV viral load, CD4+ T-cell count, ART history and demographic data were obtained. Genomic DNA was extracted from unsorted PBMC with a Qiagen kit on a QIAcube, processed in batches of 12 samples.

The immunoSEQ hsTCRB v3.0 assay was used at survey level resolution for TRB variable region sequencing. TRB sequencing targeted a depth of 40,000-50,000 T-cell genomes per sample. Pooled TRB libraries were sequenced on an Illumina MiSeq with a v3 150-cycle kit. The authors' pipeline ran thus. Repertoire analysis was run in R within a reproducible Nextflow workflow that covered QC, data transformation and analysis. LymphoSeq2, an R package for exploring AIRR-Seq data, was used to implement custom analyses. A few samples that produced fewer than 5000 total TRB sequences were removed, so some 180 HIV repertoires were analyzed. Among the approximately 190 retained HIV repertoires, under 65 were collected before ART initiation and around 130 after ART initiation. Each repertoire was downsampled to 5000 TRB nucleotide sequences, and summary statistics were averaged across 100 downsampling iterations. Only TRB sequences with CDR3 regions of at least seven amino acids were retained for analysis. Diversity was assessed using a clonality score derived from Shannon entropy and using the Gini coefficient. In the repertoire networks, any two of the top 5000 CDR3 amino acid sequences were connected whenever the two sequences differed by an edit distance of one. For TRB CDR3 amino acid sequences, GLIPH2 was used to predict antigen specificity groups and MHC restriction. CDR3 amino acid sequences were matched against VDJdb and McPAS-TCR to flag known CMV, EBV, HIV or tissue antigen associations. Pre-ART, post-ART and control groups were compared with Wilcoxon signed-rank tests and Holm-Bonferroni correction. Not all clones reach the TCRdb copy of this immuneACCESS table, which keeps in-frame sequences only. Checked studies attribute under half of the gap to unresolved V genes and leave the rest unexplained. V and J calls and clone size follow that table, whereas D and trimming were derived from the DNA. The sample table records 15,000 or so clones; around 90% of these occur just once. The ten largest clones represent 22% of the sample.

The rearranged chain carries TRBV6-6 and TRBJ1-4; 12 bases in the junction line up with TRBD1. This receptor was taken from a woman in her thirties or forties with HIV. Sequences were derived from unsorted PBMCs, sampled 2.1 years after starting antiretroviral therapy. The sequence in DNA is TGTGCGAACAGTCCGGGACAGGGGGCGGGCGAAAAACTGTTTTTT. Protein translation: CANSPGQGAGEKLFF.